Shown below are 26 T cell receptor beta chains from a single sample sequenced in a study of blood T cell repertoires in COVID-19. Assay used: immunoSEQ multiplex PCR; TCRdb lists only in-frame clones, some missing. The sample contains tens of thousands of clones, 65% to 85% of which appear only once. The sample taken for sequencing was peripheral blood. All receptors derive from a man between 65 and 80 years old with acute or convalescent COVID-19.

The CDR3 sequence: CASSPRSEGTQYF. The DNA of the CDR3 is TGTGCCAGCTCCCCGAGGTCCGAAGGGACCCAGTACTTC. This chain connects TRBV19 to TRBJ2-5; D remains unclear. The CDR3 runs 13 residues. Germline V gene lookup returns CDR1 LNHDA and CDR2 SQIVND (reference sequence). V was shortened by 9 bases and J by 7 bases, with 18 bases between the two germline ends.

The chain carries TRBV5-1 and TRBJ2-5; D unclear. The V and J ends lost 6 bases and 1 base respectively, with 7 bases between them. The germline V gene has CDR1 SGHRS and CDR2 YFSETQ. The CDR3 length is 12 residues. CDR3 sequence reads: CASKRGQETQYF. Here the CDR3 DNA reads TGCGCCAGCAAGAGAGGCCAAGAGACCCAGTACTTC.

This clone was picked up one time. The chain links TRBV30 to TRBJ1-3; TRBD1 might be the D (6 bases). The CDR3 spans 15 residues. Per germline, CDR1 GTSNPN and CDR2 SVGIG (reference sequence). V was clipped by 3 bases and J by 9 bases, with 21 bases between them. CDR3 sequence: CAWSPGRGGHATIYF. The CDR3 DNA sequence: TGTGCCTGGAGCCCCGGGAGGGGGGGGCACGCCACCATATATTTT.

Comment on this clone: Other nucleotide sequences in the sample specify the same CDR3. The chain joins TRBV11-3 to TRBJ2-2; TRBD1 matches at 7 bases. Germline CDR1 reads SGHNT; CDR2 reads YENEEA. V lost 0 bases and J lost 11; bases outside the gene matches: 3. There are 13 residues in the CDR3. CDR3 amino acids: CASSLEGGRELFF. The DNA for the CDR3 is TGTGCCAGCAGCTTAGAAGGGGGCAGAGAGCTGTTTTTT.

The chain's CDR3 is CAWRGGTGALGKLFF. DNA for the CDR3: TGTGCCTGGAGGGGGGGAACAGGGGCCCTAGGAAAACTGTTTTTT. The chain is built from TRBV30 and TRBJ1-4; 7 nucleotides align to TRBD1. Germline assignment: CDR1 GTSNPN and CDR2 SVGIG (reference sequence). This CDR3 region has 15 residues. V was clipped by 3 bases and J by 10 bases; unmatched bases: 14.

The genes are TRBV5-1 and TRBJ2-2; D might be TRBD1 (6 bases). The germline V gene encodes CDR1 SGHRS and CDR2 YFSETQ. Between the trimmed V and J ends, which lost 4 bases and 4 bases, there was a span of 8 bases. The CDR3 consists of 13 residues. CDR3 residues: CASSEGVTGELFF. The CDR3 DNA sequence: TGCGCCAGCAGCGAGGGGGTCACCGGGGAGCTGTTTTTT.

The chain employs TRBV5-1 and TRBJ2-1; 9 nucleotides agree with TRBD2. V dropped 3 bases and J dropped 4; count of bases not matched to a gene: 8. The germline gives CDR1 SGHRS, CDR2 YFSETQ. The CDR3 is 16 amino acids. CDR3 loop: CASSWISGSSYNEQFF. The CDR3 DNA reads as TGCGCCAGCAGCTGGATTAGCGGGAGTTCGTACAATGAGCAGTTCTTC.

This clone was counted only a few times. The chain joins TRBV9 to TRBJ2-1; 12 nucleotides align to TRBD2. Germline-derived CDR1 and CDR2 are SGDLS and YYNGEE. This CDR3 contains 15 residues. Losses at the gene ends were 4 bases for V and 5 bases for J; bases not matched to a gene: 4. CDR3: CASSLRTSGDNEQFF. The CDR3 nucleotides read TGTGCCAGCAGCCTTAGGACTAGCGGGGACAATGAGCAGTTCTTC.

This clone was picked up one time. The chain combines TRBV13 with TRBJ1-2; D not resolved. Deletions cut 2 bases from V and 6 bases from J, with 10 bases between. CDR1 and CDR2 from the germline V gene are PRHDT and FYEKMQ (reference sequence). The CDR3 sequence is 13 residues long. CDR3 coding DNA: TGTGCCAGCAGCTTACGGAGTAGAGATGGCTACACCTTC. This sequence encodes CASSLRSRDGYTF.

This clone was detected a few times. The chain carries TRBV3-1 (or the pseudogene TRBV3-2) and TRBJ2-5, with 8 bases fitting TRBD2. Trimming at V came to 2 bases and at J to 7 bases, leaving 9 bases not matched to a gene. The CDR3 covers 15 residues. CDR1 is LGHDT, CDR2 YNNKEL, per germline (reference sequence). This CDR3 reads CASSQLSGSSGTQYF. CDR3 coding DNA: TGTGCCAGCAGCCAACTCAGCGGGAGCTCCGGGACCCAGTACTTC.

This chain links TRBV28 with TRBJ1-5, with D perhaps matching TRBD1 (6 bases). The germline V gene has CDR1 MDHEN and CDR2 SYDVKM. This CDR3 spans 14 amino acids. The V gene lost 3 bases and the J gene lost 7 bases, with 13 bases spanning the gap. The CDR3 DNA reads TGTGCCAGCAGTTTCTCGACAGGCGTCCAGCCCCAGCATTTT. It yields the protein CASSFSTGVQPQHF.

The V gene is TRBV20-1, the J gene TRBJ1-2; 7 bases are shared with TRBD1. Germline-derived CDR1 and CDR2 are DFQATT and SNEGSKA (reference sequence). The trim removed 3 bases at V and 6 bases at J, leaving 7 bases unmatched. The CDR3 length is 13 residues. DNA of the CDR3: TGCAGTGCTAGTCAGGGGGGCAAGGATGGCTACACCTTC. Its protein product is CSASQGGKDGYTF.

There are a few counts of this clone. The V call is TRBV6-6, the J call TRBJ2-1; D might be TRBD1 (5 bases). The V and J ends lost 4 bases and 10 bases respectively, with 8 bases between them. Germline V CDR1 and CDR2: MNHNY, SVGAGI (reference sequence). This CDR3 contains 11 residues. The CDR3 reads CASSWGPEQFF. CDR3 DNA: TGTGCCAGCAGTTGGGGCCCCGAGCAGTTCTTC.

The V gene is TRBV13, the J gene TRBJ1-2, with D possibly TRBD1 on 5 matching bases. The V gene lost 7 bases and the J gene lost 8 bases, with 11 bases spanning the gap. This CDR3 contains 11 residues. Germline V gene sequence: CDR1 PRHDT, CDR2 FYEKMQ (reference sequence). CDR3 sequence: CASTSGGGYTF. The CDR3 DNA reads as TGTGCCAGCACGAGCGGGGGGGGCTACACCTTC.

CDR3 nucleotides: TGTGCCAGCAGTTTATTTAGCAATAATGAAAAACTGTTTTTT. Translation gives CASSLFSNNEKLFF. The V call is TRBV27, the J call TRBJ1-4; the D is unclear. The germline V gene has CDR1 MNHEY and CDR2 SMNVEV (reference sequence). The CDR3 contains 14 residues. Trimming took off 1 base at V and 4 bases at J, with 7 bases between the two ends.

J is TRBJ1-2 and V is TRBV5-5; 7 bases agree with TRBD1. V lost 0 bases to trimming and J lost 4 bases; unmatched junction nucleotides: 12. The germline V gene has CDR1 SGHKS and CDR2 YYEKEE (reference sequence). The CDR3 runs 17 residues. The DNA for the CDR3 is TGTGCCAGCAGCTTGGGAGGAGGGGGCGTAGGGGTCTATGGCTACACCTTC. Translating it yields CASSLGGGGVGVYGYTF.

This chain links TRBV2 with TRBJ2-2; D perhaps matches TRBD1 (6 bases). Germline V gene sequence: CDR1 SNHLY, CDR2 FYNNEI. CDR3 length: 15 amino acids. Trimming left V 5 bases short and J 4 bases short, with 14 bases between. The CDR3 loop is CASSRQAAGTGELFF. The CDR3, as DNA: TGTGCCAGCAGTCGACAGGCCGCGGGCACCGGGGAGCTGTTTTTT.

The chain has TRBV5-4 and TRBJ1-1, with 7 bases matching TRBD1. Germline-derived CDR1 and CDR2 are SGHNT and YYREEE (reference sequence). The CDR3 is made up of 14 amino acids. V lost 4 bases and J lost 3; bases outside the gene matches: 6. As DNA, the CDR3 is TGTGCCAGCAGCCTAGGACAGGTGGACACTGAAGCTTTCTTT. Residues: CASSLGQVDTEAFF.

This chain joins TRBV28 and TRBJ1-2; 11 bases fit TRBD1. The CDR3 totals 14 residues. Looked up from germline, CDR1 is MDHEN and CDR2 is SYDVKM. Trimming took 6 bases from V and 4 from J; bases not matched to a gene: 4. DNA of the CDR3: TGTGCCAGCAGAGGACAGGGGGCTTTCTATGGCTACACCTTC. It encodes CASRGQGAFYGYTF.

The chain is built from TRBV10-3 and TRBJ2-3; TRBD2 agrees at 12 bases. V gave up 8 bases and J gave up 4 bases; unmatched junction bases: 7. In germline, CDR1 is ENHRY, CDR2 SYGVKD. The CDR3 spans 15 residues. The CDR3 sequence is CAIAAPSGGADTQYF. The CDR3 DNA reads as TGTGCCATCGCGGCCCCTAGCGGGGGGGCAGATACGCAGTATTTT.

The rearrangement uses TRBV28 and TRBJ1-6; D gene uncertain. Per the germline V gene, CDR1 is MDHEN and CDR2 is SYDVKM. This CDR3 contains 18 residues. Trimming removed 6 bases from V and 7 bases from J, with 25 bases in between. DNA of the CDR3: TGTGCCAGCAGCCCCCCGCAGGTTGGGTATTTTGGGAATTCACCCCTCCACTTT. It is translated as CASSPPQVGYFGNSPLHF. The complete variable domain, with remaining parts taken from reference TRBV28 and TRBJ1-6, reads DVKVTQSSRYLVKRTGEKVFLECVQDMDHENMFWYRQDPGLGLRLIYFSYDVKMKEKGDIPEGYSVSREKKERFSLILESASTNQTSMYLCASSPPQVGYFGNSPLHFGNGTRLTVT.

This clone was counted at least ten times. Since no conserved phenylalanine or tryptophan closes the CDR3, a read error is the likely cause. It is unclear where the CDR3 begins or ends on the DNA, so no DNA is shown, and the CDR3 is as TCRdb lists it. This chain uses TRBV3-1 (or the pseudogene TRBV3-2) with TRBJ2-7; no check of the table's D call, TRBD2, against the DNA was made. Germline values: CDR1 LGHDT, CDR2 YNNKEL (reference sequence). A total of 12 residues make up the CDR3, ends included. The CDR3: CASSLSTGAGVG.

The V gene is TRBV10-3, the J gene TRBJ2-5, with 8 bases that match TRBD1. Germline assignment: CDR1 ENHRY and CDR2 SYGVKD. V was clipped by 10 bases and J by 2 bases; unmatched bases: 6. The CDR3 totals 13 residues. CDR3 sequence reads: CATRGQGQETQYF. The CDR3 region has the DNA TGTGCCACAAGAGGACAGGGACAAGAGACCCAGTACTTC.

The chain carries TRBV18 and TRBJ2-7; no clear D gene. Germline V gene data show CDR1 as KGHSH and CDR2 as LQKENI. Trimming pared 3 bases from V and 2 bases from J, leaving 8 bases between. The CDR3 is made up of 13 amino acids. In DNA form, the CDR3 reads TGTGCCAGCTCACCGGGCAGCACCTACGAGCAGTACTTC. This translates into CASSPGSTYEQYF.

The chain is built from TRBV11-2 and TRBJ2-7, with TRBD2 matching 7 bases. CDR3 length equals 15 residues. J was trimmed by 3 bases and V by 5 bases; bases with no gene match: 10. From germline, CDR1 is SGHAT and CDR2 FQNNGV. This CDR3 is CASSDRNGGYYEQYF. Written as DNA, the CDR3 is TGTGCCAGCAGCGATAGGAACGGGGGGTACTACGAGCAGTACTTC.

This chain's CDR3 is CASSSGSTQYF. Here the CDR3 DNA reads TGTGCCAGCAGCTCGGGGAGTACGCAGTATTTT. The J gene is TRBJ2-3, the V gene TRBV7-2; possible D gene TRBD2, 5 bases. This CDR3 is 11 amino acids long. V lost 4 bases to trimming and J lost 8 bases, with 7 bases between them. Germline CDR1 is SGHTA and CDR2 is FQGNSA.